The count of the clone carrying this T cell receptor beta chain is one. Its target is not known. These data come from a study of T cell responses to AZD1222 COVID-19 vaccine. Overall study context: Analyses pooled second doses at about 4 or about 12 weeks.

General study results and limits: Baseline serology detected seropositivity in only six AZD1222 recipients. Donors in the cohort were predominantly white British and more often female, and clonal diversity was possibly underestimated. Vaccine-associated CD4 TCRs ranged over spike, dominating at 160-218 and 743-854.

Only in-frame clones appear in the TCRdb table, and some are missing; sequencing was by immunoSEQ multiplex PCR. The data show tens of thousands of clones, almost 80% seen once. The V gene lost 4 bases and the J gene lost 4 bases, with 11 bases spanning the gap. Germline V gene sequence: CDR1 LNHDA, CDR2 SQIVND (reference sequence). This CDR3 region has 14 residues. The genes are TRBV19 and TRBJ2-1; D may be TRBD2 (6 bases). The sample in question was peripheral blood, obtained on day 0 of AZD1222 vaccination. The source of this sequence is an adult in good health. The CDR3 region is CASSTGRGYNEQFF. The CDR3 DNA is TGTGCCAGTAGTACCGGGAGAGGATACAATGAGCAGTTCTTC.